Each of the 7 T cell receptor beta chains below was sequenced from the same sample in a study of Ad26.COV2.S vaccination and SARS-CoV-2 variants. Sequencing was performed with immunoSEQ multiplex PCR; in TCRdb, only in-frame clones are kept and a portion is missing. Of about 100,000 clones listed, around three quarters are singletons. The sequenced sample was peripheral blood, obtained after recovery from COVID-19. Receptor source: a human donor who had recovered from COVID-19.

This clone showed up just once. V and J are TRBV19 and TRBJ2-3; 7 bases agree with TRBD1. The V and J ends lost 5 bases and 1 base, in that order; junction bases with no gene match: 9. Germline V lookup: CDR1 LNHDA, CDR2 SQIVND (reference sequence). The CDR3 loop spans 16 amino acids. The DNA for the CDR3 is TGTGCCAGTAGTCTCCGGACAGGCGTGGGCACAGATACGCAGTATTTT. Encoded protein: CASSLRTGVGTDTQYF.

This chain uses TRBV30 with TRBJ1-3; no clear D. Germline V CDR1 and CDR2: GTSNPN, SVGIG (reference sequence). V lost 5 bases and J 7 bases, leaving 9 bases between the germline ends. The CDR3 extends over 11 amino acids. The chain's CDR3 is CAWGPGNTIYF. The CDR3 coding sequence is TGTGCCTGGGGGCCCGGGAACACCATATATTTT.

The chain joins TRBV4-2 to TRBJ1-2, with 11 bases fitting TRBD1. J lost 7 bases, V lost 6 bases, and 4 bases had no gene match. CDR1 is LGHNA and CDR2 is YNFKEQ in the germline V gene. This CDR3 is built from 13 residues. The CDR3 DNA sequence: TGTGCCAGCAGGCGTGGGACAGGGGGTGGCTACACCTTC. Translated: CASRRGTGGGYTF.

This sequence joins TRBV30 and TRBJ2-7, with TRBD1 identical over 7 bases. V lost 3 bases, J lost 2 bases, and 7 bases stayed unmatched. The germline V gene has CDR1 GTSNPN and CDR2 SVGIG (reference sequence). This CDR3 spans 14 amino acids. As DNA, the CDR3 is TGTGCCTGGAGAAGAGGGGGCTTCACCTACGAGCAGTACTTC. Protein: CAWRRGGFTYEQYF.

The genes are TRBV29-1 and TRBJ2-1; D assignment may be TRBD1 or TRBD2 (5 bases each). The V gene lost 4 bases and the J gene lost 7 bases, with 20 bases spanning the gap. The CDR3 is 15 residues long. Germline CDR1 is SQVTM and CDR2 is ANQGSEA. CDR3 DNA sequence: TGCAGCGTTGTCGGGGTTGGGGGAATTTGGAATGAGCAGTTCTTC. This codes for CSVVGVGGIWNEQFF.

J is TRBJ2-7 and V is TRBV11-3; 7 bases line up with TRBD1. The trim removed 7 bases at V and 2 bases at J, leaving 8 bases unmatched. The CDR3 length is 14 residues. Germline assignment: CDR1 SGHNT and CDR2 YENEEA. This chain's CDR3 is CASNRDSGPYEQYF. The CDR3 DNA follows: TGTGCCAGCAACCGGGACAGTGGTCCCTACGAGCAGTACTTC.

The CDR3 reads CASSLFDRNTEAFF. CDR3 bases: TGTGCCAGCAGCTTATTCGACAGGAACACTGAAGCTTTCTTT. This sequence joins TRBV7-9 and TRBJ1-1; possible D gene TRBD1, 5 bases. The length of the CDR3 is 14 residues. V was cut by 2 bases and J by 1 base, with 8 bases left in between. Germline V lookup: CDR1 SEHNR, CDR2 FQNEAQ (reference sequence).